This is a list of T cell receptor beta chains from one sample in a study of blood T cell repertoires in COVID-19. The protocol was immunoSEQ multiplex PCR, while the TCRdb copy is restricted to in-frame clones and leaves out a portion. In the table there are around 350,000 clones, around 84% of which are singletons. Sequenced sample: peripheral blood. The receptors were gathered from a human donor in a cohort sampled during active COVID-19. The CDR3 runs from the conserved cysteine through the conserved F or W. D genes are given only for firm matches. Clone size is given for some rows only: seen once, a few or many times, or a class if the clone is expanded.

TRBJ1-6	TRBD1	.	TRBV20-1	CSASMGGQGSGSPLHF	TGCAGTGCTAGTATGGGGGGACAGGGATCAGGTTCACCCCTCCACTTT
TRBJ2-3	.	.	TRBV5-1	CASTPRGSDTQYF	TGCGCCAGCACTCCGAGGGGGTCGGATACGCAGTATTTT
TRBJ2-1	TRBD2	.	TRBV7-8	CASSTLGGSGIHVLYNEQFF	TGTGCCAGCAGCACCCTTGGCGGTAGCGGGATCCACGTCCTGTACAATGAGCAGTTCTTC
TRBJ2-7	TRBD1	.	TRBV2	CASTGQRYEQYF	TGTGCCAGCACGGGACAGCGTTACGAGCAGTACTTC
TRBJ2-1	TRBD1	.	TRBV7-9	CASSTPFELGTGSVKTYNEQFF	TGTGCCAGCAGCACGCCCTTTGAATTGGGGACAGGTTCCGTGAAAACTTACAATGAGCAGTTCTTC
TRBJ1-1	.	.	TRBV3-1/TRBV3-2	CASSQDREHPNTEAFF	TGTGCCAGCAGCCAAGATCGTGAACACCCGAACACTGAAGCTTTCTTT
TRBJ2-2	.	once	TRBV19	CASSLVGEGELFF	TGTGCCAGTAGTTTAGTAGGGGAAGGGGAGCTGTTTTTT
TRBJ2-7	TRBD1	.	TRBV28	CASSLLQGSYEQYF	TGTGCCAGCAGTTTATTACAGGGGTCCTACGAGCAGTACTTC
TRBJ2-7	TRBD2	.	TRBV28	CASISGAGGSQEQYF	TGTGCCAGCATATCCGGGGCGGGAGGCTCGCAGGAGCAGTACTTC
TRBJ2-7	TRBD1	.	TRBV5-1	CASSLSTGGDYEQYF	TGCGCCAGCAGCTTGTCAACAGGGGGTGACTACGAGCAGTACTTC
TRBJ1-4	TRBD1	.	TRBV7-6	CASRRDRANEKLFF	TGTGCCAGCAGGCGGGACAGGGCTAATGAAAAACTGTTTTTT
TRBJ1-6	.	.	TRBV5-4	CASSLDPINSPLHF	TGTGCCAGCAGCTTGGATCCTATTAATTCACCCCTCCACTTT
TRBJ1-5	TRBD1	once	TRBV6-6	CASRTSARGVEPQHF	TGTGCCAGCAGAACCTCAGCCAGGGGGGTCGAGCCCCAGCATTTT
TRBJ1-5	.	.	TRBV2	CASATVFNQPQHF	TGTGCCAGCGCCACAGTATTTAATCAGCCCCAGCATTTT